This passage covers 29 T cell receptor beta chains from one sample sequenced in a study of spatial heterogeneity in lung cancer. Time point indicated: blood at routine non-recurrence follow-up after resection. In each case, whole RNA from tumor, nontumor lung or frozen PBMC was sequenced unsorted. TCRdb analysed the 5' RACE reads with MiXCR anew, one entry per CDR3 protein. The sample yields tens of thousands of distinct CDR3 sequences, around 7.7% seen once. The specimen was PBMCs, collected at follow-up. The receptors shown here come from a female donor with early-stage non-small cell lung cancer.

J is TRBJ1-4 and V is TRBV3-1; D is unresolved. The CDR3 covers 17 residues. Germline CDR1 LGHDT, CDR2 YNNKEL (reference sequence). V was clipped by 4 bases and J by 2 bases, with 17 bases between them. As DNA, the CDR3 is TGTGCCAGCAGCCCATCAGAACTCCGGAAGACTAATGAAAAACTGTTTTTT. Its protein is CASSPSELRKTNEKLFF.

This clonotype has at least ten counts. The chain uses TRBV12-3 or TRBV12-4 and TRBJ1-1, with D possibly matching TRBD1 (5 bases). The CDR3 is 13 amino acids. Trimming removed 5 bases from V and 3 bases from J, with 10 bases in between. This CDR3 is CASSPGWDTEAFF. The CDR3 nucleotides read TGTGCCAGCAGTCCAGGGTGGGACACTGAAGCTTTCTTT.

In this sample, this clonotype turned up many times. V usage is TRBV10-3 and J usage is TRBJ2-7; D tentatively fits TRBD1 or TRBD2 (5 bases each). The CDR3 loop spans 15 amino acids. Germline lookup yields CDR1 ENHRY and CDR2 SYGVKD. The V and J ends lost 0 bases and 2 bases respectively, with 11 bases between them. As DNA, the CDR3 is TGTGCCATCAGTGAGTCGATTGAGGGGACCTACGAGCAGTACTTC. This gives the protein CAISESIEGTYEQYF.

This clonotype was seen a few times. The chain is built from TRBV6-5 and TRBJ2-1; TRBD2 matches at 15 bases. The CDR3 is 14 residues long. The V gene's germline CDR1 is MNHEY and CDR2 SVGAGI. V was pared by 6 bases and J by 12 bases, with 6 bases of the junction left unmatched. CDR3 DNA: TGTGCCAGCAGGTGGACTAGCGGGGGGGAAGGGCAGTTCTTC. Translating it yields CASRWTSGGEGQFF.

This rearrangement joins TRBV10-3 to TRBJ1-2, with 7 bases that match TRBD1. The CDR3 is made up of 15 amino acids. V shed 6 bases and J 4 bases; nucleotides not matched to a gene: 11. CDR1 ENHRY and CDR2 SYGVKD come from the germline V gene. The CDR3 region is CAISGSGDSSYGYTF. CDR3 DNA: TGTGCCATCAGCGGGAGCGGGGACAGCTCCTATGGCTACACCTTC.

This clonotype has a count of ten or more. The V and J genes are TRBV7-2 and TRBJ1-1, with D possibly TRBD1 on 6 matching bases. There are 13 residues in the CDR3. Per germline, CDR1 SGHTA and CDR2 FQGNSA. The V end was cut by 5 bases, the J end by 6 bases, with 13 bases between. The CDR3, as DNA: TGTGCCAGCAGCCGGACAGAGCTTCCTGAAGCTTTCTTT. Its translation: CASSRTELPEAFF.

This sequence joins TRBV20-1 and TRBJ2-1; TRBD2 matches 11 bases. Per germline, CDR1 DFQATT and CDR2 SNEGSKA (reference sequence). The junction had 9 bases not matched to a gene; V was cut back by 0 bases and J by 8 bases. The CDR3 covers 16 residues. The CDR3: CSARDYFSGGADEQFF. In nucleotides, the CDR3 is TGCAGTGCTAGAGACTATTTTAGCGGGGGGGCCGATGAGCAGTTCTTC.

This clonotype was found a few times. J is TRBJ2-7 and V is TRBV6-2 or TRBV6-3; 9 positions agree with TRBD1. CDR1 is MNHEY, CDR2 SVGEGT, per germline. CDR3 length: 14 residues. After removal of 5 bases from V and 4 bases from J, the junction contained 6 bases not matched to a gene. In DNA form, the CDR3 reads TGTGCCAGCAGTCTACCGGGACAGGGATACGAGCAGTACTTC. This codes for CASSLPGQGYEQYF.

This clonotype was counted only a few times. The rearrangement links TRBV4-3 to TRBJ2-1, with TRBD2 matching 8 bases. This CDR3 is 16 amino acids long. Germline trimming cut 4 bases from V and 5 bases from J; bases unmatched to any gene: 10. Germline values: CDR1 LGHNA, CDR2 YSLEER. For the CDR3, the DNA is TGCGCCAGCAGCCGATCGATGATGCGGGGGGACAATGAGCAGTTCTTC. Protein product: CASSRSMMRGDNEQFF.

The chain links TRBV29-1 to TRBJ2-5, with TRBD2 identical over 11 bases. The CDR3 is 13 amino acids. Germline loops: CDR1 SQVTM, CDR2 ANQGSEA. J lost 6 bases, V lost 7 bases, and 7 bases had no gene match. For the CDR3, the DNA is TGCAGCGCAACTAGCGGGGGTAAAAAGACCCAGTACTTC. It specifies CSATSGGKKTQYF.

The chain uses TRBV7-9 and TRBJ1-6, with 10 bases that match TRBD1. The CDR3 covers 14 residues. CDR1 and CDR2 (germline): SEHNR, FQNEAQ (reference sequence). V dropped 7 bases and J dropped 7; count of bases not matched to a gene: 4. CDR3 loop: CASTLTGGNSPLHF. As DNA, the CDR3 is TGTGCCAGCACCCTGACAGGGGGCAATTCACCCCTCCACTTT.

There are many counts of this clonotype. The chain combines TRBV5-6 with TRBJ1-2; TRBD1 matches at 7 bases. The CDR3 has 16 amino acids. V lost 4 bases to trimming and J lost 1 base; unmatched junction nucleotides: 10. Germline CDR1 is SGHDT and CDR2 is YYEEEE. The CDR3 region is CASSPLPQGLNYGYTF. DNA of the CDR3: TGTGCCAGCAGCCCCCTCCCACAGGGGCTTAACTATGGCTACACCTTC. Complete variable domain (other parts from reference TRBV5-6 and TRBJ1-2): DAGVTQSPTHLIKTRGQQVTLRCSPKSGHDTVSWYQQALGQGPQFIFQYYEEEERQRGNFPDRFSGHQFPNYSSELNVNALLLGDSALYLCASSPLPQGLNYGYTFGSGTRLTVV.

This clonotype was detected ten times or more. V gene TRBV20-1 combines with J gene TRBJ1-1, with TRBD1 as a possible D gene (6 bases). The CDR3 runs 12 residues. Trimming took off 4 bases at V and 8 bases at J, with 14 bases between the two ends. The germline V gene encodes CDR1 DFQATT and CDR2 SNEGSKA (reference sequence). CDR3 coding DNA: TGCAGTGCTACCGGGACAACAACCGAAGCTTTCTTT. This sequence encodes CSATGTTTEAFF.

This clonotype showed up many times. The chain combines TRBV27 with TRBJ1-4, with 7 bases fitting TRBD1. CDR3 size: 16 residues. The V gene end was trimmed by 5 bases and the J gene end by 3 bases; junction bases not matched to a gene: 9. CDR1 is MNHEY and CDR2 is SMNVEV in the germline V gene (reference sequence). The CDR3 DNA reads TGTGCCAGCAGTGAGGCAGGGGGTAGGGCTAATGAAAAACTGTTTTTT. This gives the protein CASSEAGGRANEKLFF.

With regard to this clonotype: The junction does not match germline at one end; this may be a read error. The J gene is TRBJ1-1, the V gene TRBV5-4; TRBD1 agrees at 10 bases. The germline gives CDR1 SGHNT, CDR2 YYREEE (reference sequence). This CDR3 has 16 amino acids. The CDR3 nucleotides read TGTGCCAGCCGAAGGGACAGGGGATCCGCGAACGCTGAAGCTTTCTTT. Its translation: CASRRDRGSANAEAFF.

There are a few counts of this clonotype. This chain joins TRBV11-2 and TRBJ1-1, with unresolved D. This CDR3 is built from 17 residues. Deletions cut 5 bases from V and 0 bases from J, with 19 bases between. Germline loops: CDR1 SGHAT, CDR2 FQNNGV. The CDR3 protein is CASSRLPGGIMNTEAFF. The CDR3 region has the DNA TGTGCCAGCAGCCGATTACCTGGCGGCATCATGAACACTGAAGCTTTCTTT.

At least ten counts were recorded for this clonotype. The CDR3 sequence: CASSPGFGNSPLHF. CDR3 coding DNA: TGTGCCAGCTCCCCGGGGTTCGGTAATTCACCCCTCCACTTT. The chain carries TRBV18 and TRBJ1-6; D is uncertain. Trimming removed 6 bases at V and 6 bases at J, with 12 bases between. The CDR3 runs to 14 residues. Germline V CDR1 and CDR2: KGHSH, LQKENI.

The table lists this clonotype with many counts. The chain carries TRBV20-1 and TRBJ1-5; possibly TRBD1 for D (6 bases). The CDR3 extends over 14 amino acids. Trimming removed 2 bases from V and 3 bases from J, with 11 bases in between. Per germline, CDR1 DFQATT and CDR2 SNEGSKA (reference sequence). Written as DNA, the CDR3 is TGCAGTGCTAGAAAGCAGGGGAACAATCAGCCCCAGCATTTT. It specifies CSARKQGNNQPQHF.

This clonotype was counted ten times or more. The V and J genes are TRBV7-9 and TRBJ1-2; the D gene is possibly TRBD1 (5 bases). Trimming removed 5 bases from V and 4 bases from J, with 14 bases in between. The germline CDR1 and CDR2 sequences are SEHNR and FQNEAQ (reference sequence). The CDR3 sequence is 14 residues long. CDR3 DNA: TGTGCCAGCAGCCCAGCCGGGGCCCCCTATGGCTACACCTTC. It translates to CASSPAGAPYGYTF.

This clonotype came up many times. This rearrangement joins TRBV10-3 to TRBJ2-5; unclear D gene. The CDR3 runs 13 residues. From germline, CDR1 is ENHRY and CDR2 SYGVKD. V was cut by 2 bases and J by 3 bases, with 7 bases left in between. CDR3 sequence: CAISEQQKETQYF. Here the CDR3 DNA reads TGTGCCATCAGTGAGCAACAGAAAGAGACCCAGTACTTC.

The chain links TRBV11-3 to TRBJ2-3; possibly TRBD1 or TRBD2 for D (5 bases each). V was trimmed by 3 bases and J by 3 bases, leaving 10 bases between them. CDR3 size: 14 residues. Germline-derived CDR1 and CDR2 are SGHNT and YENEEA. CDR3 residues: CASSFGAGTDTQYF. The CDR3 nucleotides are TGTGCCAGCAGCTTCGGGGCAGGGACAGATACGCAGTATTTT. Full variable domain (remainder filled in from reference TRBV11-3 and TRBJ2-3): EAGVVQSPRYKIIEKKQPVAFWCNPISGHNTLYWYLQNLGQGPELLIRYENEEAVDDSQLPKDRFSAERLKGVDSTLKIQPAELGDSAVYLCASSFGAGTDTQYFGPGTRLTVL.

The CDR3 is CASSGGGLSSYEQYF. The CDR3 DNA follows: TGTGCCAGCAGCGGAGGAGGACTAAGCTCCTACGAGCAGTACTTC. The chain couples TRBV3-1 to TRBJ2-7; D may be TRBD2 (6 bases). V was pared by 5 bases and J by 0 bases, with 14 bases between. Germline CDR1 is LGHDT and CDR2 is YNNKEL (reference sequence). This CDR3 is built from 15 residues.

This chain joins TRBV2 and TRBJ2-7; 7 bases are a match to TRBD1. CDR1 is SNHLY, CDR2 FYNNEI, per germline. There are 14 residues in the CDR3. V lost 4 bases and J lost 3; bases outside the gene matches: 6. This CDR3 is CASSVRQGVYEQYF. DNA for the CDR3: TGTGCCAGCAGTGTCCGACAGGGAGTCTACGAGCAGTACTTC.

This clonotype was seen only a few times. The chain joins TRBV29-1 to TRBJ2-7, with D maybe TRBD1 (5 bases). V lost 0 bases and J lost 0, with 15 bases in between. Per germline, CDR1 SQVTM and CDR2 ANQGSEA. CDR3 length: 16 amino acids. CDR3 coding DNA: TGCAGCGTTGAAGATTGGGGAACAGGAAGCTCCTACGAGCAGTACTTC. Translation gives CSVEDWGTGSSYEQYF.

This clonotype was seen many times. This chain connects TRBV2 to TRBJ1-1; tentatively, D is TRBD1 (5 bases). V was clipped by 6 bases and J by 4 bases, with 12 bases between them. Germline-derived CDR1 and CDR2 are SNHLY and FYNNEI. The length of the CDR3 is 13 residues. The CDR3 DNA reads as TGTGCCAGCAGGACCCGACAGACCACTGAAGCTTTCTTT. Translating gives CASRTRQTTEAFF. The whole variable domain, remainder taken from reference TRBV2 and TRBJ1-1, is EPEVTQTPSHQVTQMGQEVILRCVPISNHLYFYWYRQILGQKVEFLVSFYNNEISEKSEIFDDQFSVERPDGSNFTLKIRSTKLEDSAMYFCASRTRQTTEAFFGQGTRLTVV.

This clonotype occurred many times. This chain joins TRBV6-1 and TRBJ1-5; 7 nucleotides align to TRBD1. The germline V gene has CDR1 MNHNS and CDR2 SASEGT. The junction had 3 bases not matched to a gene; V was cut back by 4 bases and J by 3 bases. This CDR3 is built from 14 residues. CDR3 in amino acids: CASSAQGYNQPQHF. As DNA, the CDR3 is TGTGCCAGCAGTGCACAGGGGTACAATCAGCCCCAGCATTTT.

This clonotype was counted ten times or more. V and J are TRBV28 and TRBJ1-6; the match to TRBD1 covers 9 bases. The CDR3 has 17 amino acids. After removal of 6 bases from V and 1 base from J, the junction contained 7 bases not matched to a gene. Germline assignment: CDR1 MDHEN and CDR2 SYDVKM. CDR3 nucleotides: TGTGCCAGCAGGGGACAGGGATTGAGGTCCTATAATTCACCCCTCCACTTT. Protein sequence: CASRGQGLRSYNSPLHF.

The chain employs TRBV20-1 and TRBJ1-1; D not certain. CDR1 is DFQATT, CDR2 SNEGSKA, per germline (reference sequence). The CDR3 extends over 15 amino acids. Trimming took off 3 bases at V and 1 base at J, with 15 bases between the two ends. CDR3 loop: CSARVPLRQNTEAFF. In DNA form, the CDR3 reads TGCAGTGCTAGGGTTCCCCTACGGCAGAACACTGAAGCTTTCTTT.

This clonotype was detected ten times or more. This chain connects TRBV6-2 or TRBV6-3 to TRBJ1-2; D call uncertain. Germline V gene sequence: CDR1 MNHEY, CDR2 SVGEGT. The length of the CDR3 is 14 residues. V was pared by 6 bases and J by 7 bases, with 18 bases between. The CDR3 nucleotides read TGTGCCAGCAGCCTAGGGATCAGGTCGGGTGGCTACACCTTC. It encodes CASSLGIRSGGYTF.